Listed below are T cell receptor beta chains from one sample, sequenced in a study of T cells in Graves' hyperthyroidism and ophthalmopathy. TCRdb passed the multiplex PCR reads through MiXCR, listing each CDR3 protein once. This table holds approximately 640,000 distinct CDR3 sequences, under 20% found once. Sequencing input: blood. The receptors were gathered from a woman aged 25 to 39 with Graves' hyperthyroidism. CDR3s include the opening cysteine and the closing phenylalanine or tryptophan. The order of the fields is clone size, J gene, D gene, V gene, CDR3 length, CDR3 DNA, CDR3 protein. D genes are given only for firm matches. Rows give clone size only sometimes, using once, few, many, or a class for an expanded clone.

>many|TRBJ2-7|.|TRBV20-1|16
TGCAGTGCTCCCCGGTATCAGTCTCGCTCGTCCTACGAGCAGTACTTC
CSAPRYQSRSSYEQYF
>many|TRBJ2-7|.|TRBV6-1|13
TGTGCCAGCAGTGACTCGGGGGTCCACGAGCAGTACTTC
CASSDSGVHEQYF
>many|TRBJ1-2|.|TRBV6-1|18
TGTGCCAGCATCCCTAGGCGGGACGCTATAATCCTAAACTATGGCTACACCTTC
CASIPRRDAIILNYGYTF
>many|TRBJ2-3|TRBD2|TRBV20-1|18
TGCAGTGCTACGAGTCTAGCGGGAGGGACCGCTAGCACAGATACGCAGTATTTT
CSATSLAGGTASTDTQYF
>.|TRBJ2-1|TRBD2|TRBV28|16
TGTGCCAGCAGTGAACAGGGGACTAGCGGGAGAGGTGAGCAGTTCTTC
CASSEQGTSGRGEQFF
>many|TRBJ1-5|TRBD1|TRBV7-8|15
TGTGCCAGCAGCTCGAGTAGGACAGGGGCTCAGCCCCAGCATTTT
CASSSSRTGAQPQHF
>many|TRBJ2-3|.|TRBV28|12
TGTGCCAGCAGTCTCACCTGGGATACGCAGTATTTT
CASSLTWDTQYF
>many|TRBJ2-7|.|TRBV6-2/TRBV6-3|14
TGTGCCAGCAGTTACGAGGCGTCCTCCTACGAGCAGTACTTC
CASSYEASSYEQYF
>many|TRBJ1-1|TRBD1|TRBV20-1|13
TGCAGTGCCGCTGACAGGGCCTATGGGGAAGCTTTCTTT
CSAADRAYGEAFF
>.|TRBJ2-5|TRBD2|TRBV9|14
TGTGCCAGCAGCGCCCCGGGGGGGCAAGAGACCCAGTACTTC
CASSAPGGQETQYF
>many|TRBJ1-5|.|TRBV6-1|11
TGTGCCAGCAGTGGTAATCAGCCCCAGCATTTT
CASSGNQPQHF
>.|TRBJ1-1|.|TRBV29-1|12
TGCAGCGTTGAAAAGGGGGACACTGAAGCTTTCTTT
CSVEKGDTEAFF
>few|TRBJ1-1|.|TRBV20-1|14
TGCAGTGCTAGAGTAGGGCACTTTAACACTGAAGCTTTCTTT
CSARVGHFNTEAFF
>.|TRBJ1-1|.|TRBV20-1|17
TGCAGTGCTAGAGATCTTATGGGCAGGGGCGAGTACACTGAAGCTTTCTTT
CSARDLMGRGEYTEAFF
>many|TRBJ2-7|TRBD1|TRBV6-1|13
TGTGCCAGCAGCGCTGGACAGGTGGACGAGCAGTACTTC
CASSAGQVDEQYF
>few|TRBJ2-6|.|TRBV3-1|13
TGTGCCAGCAGCCCCGACGATGCTCGAGTCCTGACTTTC
CASSPDDARVLTF
>few|TRBJ2-7|.|TRBV6-1|14
TGTGCCAGCAGAGGGAGCGGGACAAATTACGAGCAGTACTTC
CASRGSGTNYEQYF
>many|TRBJ1-1|TRBD1|TRBV27|15
TGTGCCAGCAGTTCACAGGGGGATTGGAACACTGAAGCTTTCTTT
CASSSQGDWNTEAFF
>many|TRBJ2-5|.|TRBV7-2|12
TGTGCCAGCAGCTCCACCTCGGAGACCCAGTACTTC
CASSSTSETQYF
>few|TRBJ1-2|TRBD1|TRBV30|16
TGTGCCTGGACCTTCAGAACGGGACAGGGTGACTATGGCTACACCTTC
CAWTFRTGQGDYGYTF
>many|TRBJ2-7|.|TRBV11-3|14
TGTGCCAGCAGCTTAGGGACAAGTAACTACGAGCAGTACTTC
CASSLGTSNYEQYF
>many|TRBJ2-5|TRBD1|TRBV24-1|15
TGTGCCACCAGTGACCCGACAGGGAACAAAGAGACCCAGTACTTC
CATSDPTGNKETQYF
>.|TRBJ1-2|.|TRBV28|14
TGTGCCAGCAGTTTATTTTCCCCCCGACGGGGCTACACCTTC
CASSLFSPRRGYTF
>many|TRBJ2-7|.|TRBV7-9|14
TGTGCCAGCAGCTTAGGGGGGCTCCTCATCGAGCAGTACTTC
CASSLGGLLIEQYF
>.|TRBJ1-5|TRBD1|TRBV20-1|16
TGCAGTGCTAGTCCGGGACAGGGATCGGACAATCAGCCCCAGCATTTT
CSASPGQGSDNQPQHF
>.|TRBJ2-2|TRBD1|TRBV20-1|17
TGCAGTGCTCGAACAGGGGGCCAGCTACAGAACACCGGGGAGCTGTTTTTT
CSARTGGQLQNTGELFF
>many|TRBJ2-1|TRBD2|TRBV6-2/TRBV6-3|14
TGTGCCAGCAGTCCCGGGAGGTATTACAATGAGCAGTTCTTC
CASSPGRYYNEQFF
>few|TRBJ1-4|.|TRBV9|15
TGTGCCAGCAGCGTAGGTAGCGGGGAGGGTGAAAAACTGTTTTTT
CASSVGSGEGEKLFF
>many|TRBJ2-5|.|TRBV11-1|13
TGTGCCAGCAGCTTAACCACACAAGAGACCCAGTACTTC
CASSLTTQETQYF
>many|TRBJ2-7|TRBD1|TRBV28|15
TGTGCCAGCAGTTCACCCGGGACAGGTTACTACGAGCAGTACTTC
CASSSPGTGYYEQYF
>.|TRBJ2-5|.|TRBV7-9|14
TGTGCCAGCAGCTTAGGCAGCCTACAAGAGACCCAGTACTTC
CASSLGSLQETQYF
>many|TRBJ2-7|TRBD1|TRBV7-9|14
TGTGCCAGCAGCCCACTCGGGACAGGGGACGAGCAGTACTTC
CASSPLGTGDEQYF